This T cell receptor beta chain was recovered during a study of spatial heterogeneity in lung cancer. This clonotype has more than one count but fewer than ten. Time point indicated: sample taken at primary tumor resection. From tumor, nontumor lung or frozen PBMC, whole RNA was taken unsorted for sequencing. Unique molecular identifiers, one per molecule, were present on every TCR cDNA molecule. TCRdb processed the 5' RACE reads anew with MiXCR; each CDR3 protein has one entry. The data hold around 25,000 distinct CDR3 sequences, with more than 10% observed a single time. This sample comprised PBMCs, obtained at surgery. The receptor was isolated from a female donor with early-stage non-small cell lung cancer.

CDR3 sequence (DNA): TGTGCCACCAGCAGAGACGCTAGCGGGGGGAAAATAAGAAAGTTCTTC. Protein product: CATSRDASGGKIRKFF. V and J are TRBV15 and TRBJ2-1, with 11 bases identical to TRBD2. With 0 bases clipped from V and 14 bases from J, the junction kept 12 bases outside the gene matches. The CDR3 is 16 residues long. The germline V gene has CDR1 LNHNV and CDR2 YYDKDF (reference sequence). Filled out from reference TRBV15 and TRBJ2-1, the complete variable domain reads DAMVIQNPRYQVTQFGKPVTLSCSQTLNHNVMYWYQQKSSQAPKLLFHYYDKDFNNEADTPDNFQSRRPNTSFCFLDIRSPGLGDTAMYLCATSRDASGGKIRKFFGPGTRLTVL.